This T cell receptor beta chain is from a study of shared clonotypes between healthy human individuals (dated by TCRdb to about 2020). Regarding the complete study: The cohort included a few men and two women between 18 and 49 years of age. For each donor, CD4 naive and CD4 memory were each given three plates, CD8 naive was given two plates, and CD8 memory was given one plate. To estimate repertoire size and how much clonotypes are shared between individuals, the study performed deep sequencing of blood TCR repertoires from about five healthy adults. To increase sequencing depth and limit assay-specific biases, TCR repertoire library preparation and sequencing were carried out by different laboratories using diverse techniques. Leukapheresis yielded between about 0.9 and 9.5 billion PBMCs per donor.

Reading the germline V gene gives CDR1 SGHDN and CDR2 FVKESK. The CDR3 spans 14 residues, from the cysteine through the phenylalanine. The DNA shown is the 42-base CDR3, in frame from base 1. Trimming takes 4 bases off V and 4 bases off J; junction bases not matched to a gene: 4. On the study overall, not on this receptor specifically: Higher generation probabilities were observed for clonotypes shared by all four sorted-subset donors than for non-shared clonotypes. Because the study included only a small number of donors, the genetic and exposure-history diversity represented was limited. Approximately 4.8% of naive CD4, 3.5% of naive CD8, 2.3% of memory CD4, and 0.4% of memory CD8 clonotypes were shared across a few donors. Rarefaction of sorted-subset datasets indicated incomplete sequencing despite the large sequencing depth. Larger estimated clonotype richness was generally found for naive subsets than for memory subsets. Pairwise subsampling indicated that sequencing depth was expected to affect the degree of clonotype sharing among donors. Sampling was limited to blood, and TCR repertoires in tissue likely differ from TCR repertoires in blood.

Healthy HIV-negative adults with no recently reported acute infections or vaccinations were included as donors. Every donor was a Caucasian adult residing in Nashville, Tennessee, USA. CD4+ T cells were enriched by magnetic negative selection; naive cells were then positively selected on CD45RA, and the negative fraction formed the memory subset. Blood was collected by leukapheresis, and PBMCs were isolated by Ficoll-Histopaque density gradient centrifugation and then cryopreserved in liquid nitrogen vapor phase. Analytical flow cytometry was used to check the purity and quantity of every magnetically sorted T cell population. Genomic DNA was isolated from each sorted fraction and quantified by UV absorbance on a Nanodrop 2000c. Comments on this clone: Its antigen is unknown. The record has no base qualities; no much larger clone is one base away.

TCR CDR3 regions were amplified from genomic DNA by multiplex PCR using the deep immunoSEQ assay. Genomic DNA extracted from each cell subset was distributed evenly over all wells of several immunoSEQ 96-well plates, and each plate served as one replicate. For sorted subsets, each replicate PCR was loaded with about 200 ng genomic DNA, equivalent to about 30,000 T cell genomes. Purified libraries were measured with a Qubit 3.0 fluorometer, size-checked on a Bioanalyzer 2100, and measured again with the KAPA Library Quantification kit. Every immunoSEQ 96-well plate was sequenced on a separate single-read 150-cycle Illumina NextSeq 550 flow cell. In the source study's methods: Because the immunoSEQ output held only junctional sequences and lacked quality scores, the filtering could not match the filtering applied to full-length reads. Sequences were annotated with PyIR, a Python wrapper for IgBLAST v1.9, using IMGT germline references to assign V/J genes and CDR3. Any read was removed if the V/J assignment was weak (E-value above 1e-6), the CDR3 was missing, or the read contained stop codons, out-of-frame junctions, or ambiguous translated residues. A V3J clonotype was defined by an identical inferred V gene, J gene, and CDR3 amino acid sequence. The percentage overlap between two repertoires was calculated by dividing the number of shared unique clonotypes by the size of the smaller repertoire. Three approaches were used to assess repertoire richness: RTK rarefaction, the Chao1 estimator, and Recon v2.1 estimates of unobserved clonotypes. OLGA was used to compute generation probabilities for all TCRbeta clonotypes that the gDNA method yielded from a few donors. Here the immuneACCESS table is served through TCRdb, limited to in-frame sequences with V and J called. Missing clones are a known gap in these copies; in checked studies unresolved V genes cover under half, and the rest lacks a known reason. Clonal size and the V and J genes are those of that table, whereas D and trimming came from the DNA. This sample comprises under 2.5 million clones, just under 95% of them detected only once. Around 0.35% of the sample is in the top ten clones.

This clonotype originated in a man younger than 30 in good health. Some clones in this sample may be carry-over from other donors' samples. The sequence is built from TRBV14 and TRBJ2-1; TRBD2 fits 7 bases in the junction. The sample consisted of naive CD4+ T cells from PBMCs. Per the publication, the cell subset or site label means: CD45RA+ positively selected. The CDR3 is CASSPTSLYNEQFF. The nucleotide sequence reads TGTGCCAGCAGCCCGACTAGCCTATACAATGAGCAGTTCTTC.